This record covers a single T cell receptor beta chain. The antigen is unknown. Time point defined: newly diagnosed GD, antithyroid drugs for less than 3 months. PBMCs were the source of the RNA used for TCR sequencing. Investigators report Graves' disease was diagnosed under American Thyroid Association guidelines. V shed 5 bases and J 4 bases; nucleotides not matched to a gene: 1. The CDR3 loop spans 13 amino acids. Germline V gene lookup returns CDR1 ENHRY and CDR2 SYGVKD. These data are taken from a study of regulatory T cells in long-lasting Graves disease. Study overall: For a period under 3 months, newly diagnosed Graves' patients had taken antithyroid drugs. Overall study findings and caveats: Persistent disease was characterized by preferential usage of TRBV28, TRBJ1-2 and TRBJ2-5.

The TCR beta library used iRepertoire HTBI primers with Arm-PCR amplification of CDR3. MiXCR, applied by TCRdb to the multiplex PCR reads, yields one record per CDR3 protein. The sample contains 200,000 to 250,000 distinct CDR3 sequences, 15% to 20% of which appear only once. This receptor was obtained from a female donor with Graves disease. This specimen consisted of peripheral blood mononuclear cells (PBMCs), obtained at new diagnosis, from a patient treated with antithyroid drugs. The chain couples TRBV10-3 to TRBJ1-4, with 7 bases identical to TRBD1. The CDR3 nucleotides read TGTGCCATCAGTTCAGGGGGTAATGAAAAACTGTTTTTT. Translated: CAISSGGNEKLFF.